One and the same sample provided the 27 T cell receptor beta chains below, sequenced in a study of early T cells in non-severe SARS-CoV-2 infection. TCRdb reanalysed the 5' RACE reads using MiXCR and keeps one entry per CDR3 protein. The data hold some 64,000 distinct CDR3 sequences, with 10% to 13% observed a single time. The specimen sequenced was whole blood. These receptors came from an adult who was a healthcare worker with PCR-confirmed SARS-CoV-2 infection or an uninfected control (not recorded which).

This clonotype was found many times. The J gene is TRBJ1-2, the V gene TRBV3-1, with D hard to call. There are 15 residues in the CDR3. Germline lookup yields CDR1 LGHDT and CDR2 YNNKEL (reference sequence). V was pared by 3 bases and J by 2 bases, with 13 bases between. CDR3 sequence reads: CASSHTNSMNYGYTF. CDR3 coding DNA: TGTGCCAGCAGCCATACCAACAGCATGAACTATGGCTACACCTTC.

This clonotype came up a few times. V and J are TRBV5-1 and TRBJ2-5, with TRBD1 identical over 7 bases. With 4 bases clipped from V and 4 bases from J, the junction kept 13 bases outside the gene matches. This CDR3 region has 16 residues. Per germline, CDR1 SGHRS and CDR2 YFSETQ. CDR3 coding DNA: TGCGCCAGCAGCCTACAGGGGTTGGGTAACGGAGAGACCCAGTACTTC. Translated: CASSLQGLGNGETQYF.

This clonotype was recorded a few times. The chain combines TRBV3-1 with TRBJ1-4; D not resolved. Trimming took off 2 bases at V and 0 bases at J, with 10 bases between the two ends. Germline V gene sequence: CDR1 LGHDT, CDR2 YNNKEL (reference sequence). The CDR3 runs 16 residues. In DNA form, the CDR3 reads TGTGCCAGCAGCCAAATGGGATCATCAACTAATGAAAAACTGTTTTTT. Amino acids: CASSQMGSSTNEKLFF.

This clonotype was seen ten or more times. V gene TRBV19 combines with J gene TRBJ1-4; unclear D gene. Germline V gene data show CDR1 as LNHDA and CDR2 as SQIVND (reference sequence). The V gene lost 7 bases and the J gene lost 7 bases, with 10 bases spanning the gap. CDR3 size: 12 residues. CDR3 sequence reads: CASTSLGEKLFF. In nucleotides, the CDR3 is TGTGCCAGTACGTCCCTAGGTGAAAAACTGTTTTTT.

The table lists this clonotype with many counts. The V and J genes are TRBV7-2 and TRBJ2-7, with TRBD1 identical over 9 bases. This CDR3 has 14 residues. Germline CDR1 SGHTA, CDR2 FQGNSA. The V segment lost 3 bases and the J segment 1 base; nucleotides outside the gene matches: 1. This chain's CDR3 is CASSFGQGSYEQYF. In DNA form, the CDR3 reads TGTGCCAGCAGCTTCGGACAGGGGTCCTACGAGCAGTACTTC.

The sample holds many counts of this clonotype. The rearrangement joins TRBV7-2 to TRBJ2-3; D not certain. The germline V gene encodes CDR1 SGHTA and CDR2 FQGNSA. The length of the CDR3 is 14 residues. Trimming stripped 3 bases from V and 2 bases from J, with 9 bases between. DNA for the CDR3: TGTGCCAGCAGCTTCTCCCAGTCCACAGATACGCAGTATTTT. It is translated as CASSFSQSTDTQYF.

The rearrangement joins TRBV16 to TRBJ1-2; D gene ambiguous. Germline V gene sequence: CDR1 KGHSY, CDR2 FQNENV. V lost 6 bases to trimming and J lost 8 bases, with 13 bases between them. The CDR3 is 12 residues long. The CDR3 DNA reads TGTGCCAGCAGACCCCAATTGCGGGGCTACACCTTC. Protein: CASRPQLRGYTF.

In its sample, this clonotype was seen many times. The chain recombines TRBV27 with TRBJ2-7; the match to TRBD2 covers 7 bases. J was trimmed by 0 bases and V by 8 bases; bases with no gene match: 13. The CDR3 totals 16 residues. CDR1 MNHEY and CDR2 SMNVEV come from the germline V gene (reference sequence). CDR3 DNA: TGTGCCAGCCACCCGGGGGTCGGGACTAACTCCTACGAGCAGTACTTC. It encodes CASHPGVGTNSYEQYF.

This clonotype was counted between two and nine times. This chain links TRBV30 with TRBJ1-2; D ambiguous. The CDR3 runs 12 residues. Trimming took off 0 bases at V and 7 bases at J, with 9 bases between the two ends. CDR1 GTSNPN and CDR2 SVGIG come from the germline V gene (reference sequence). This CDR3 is CAWSVGVRGYTF. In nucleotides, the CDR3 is TGTGCCTGGAGTGTAGGCGTTCGTGGCTACACCTTC.

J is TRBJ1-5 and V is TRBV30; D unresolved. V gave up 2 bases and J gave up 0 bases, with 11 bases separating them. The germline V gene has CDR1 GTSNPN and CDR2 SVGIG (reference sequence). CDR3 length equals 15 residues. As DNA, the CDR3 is TGTGCCTGGAGTCGCCGGCGGGATAGCAATCAGCCCCAGCATTTT. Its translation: CAWSRRRDSNQPQHF.

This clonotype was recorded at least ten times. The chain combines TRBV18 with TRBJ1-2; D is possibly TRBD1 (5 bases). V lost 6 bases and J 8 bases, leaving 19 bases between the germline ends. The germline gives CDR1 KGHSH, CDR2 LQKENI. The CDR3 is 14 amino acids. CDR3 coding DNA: TGTGCCAGCTCCCCCCTGGGGCAGGCAGGAGGCTACACCTTC. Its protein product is CASSPLGQAGGYTF.

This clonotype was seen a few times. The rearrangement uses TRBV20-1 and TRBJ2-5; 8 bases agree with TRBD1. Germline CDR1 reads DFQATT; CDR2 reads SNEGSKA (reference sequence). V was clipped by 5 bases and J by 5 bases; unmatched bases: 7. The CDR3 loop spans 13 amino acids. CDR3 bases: TGCAGTGCTCCGCAGGGGGCTCGGGAGACCCAGTACTTC. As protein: CSAPQGARETQYF.

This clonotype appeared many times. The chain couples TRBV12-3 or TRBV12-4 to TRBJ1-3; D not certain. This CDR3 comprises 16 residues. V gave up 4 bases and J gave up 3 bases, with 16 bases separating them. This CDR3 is CASSSYRRVFGNTIYF. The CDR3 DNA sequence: TGTGCCAGCAGTTCCTACCGTCGGGTTTTTGGAAACACCATATATTTT.

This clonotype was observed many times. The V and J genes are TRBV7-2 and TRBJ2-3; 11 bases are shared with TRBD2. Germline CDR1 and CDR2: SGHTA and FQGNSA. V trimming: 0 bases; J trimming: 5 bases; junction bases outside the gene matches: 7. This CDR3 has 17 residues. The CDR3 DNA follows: TGTGCCAGCAGCTTAGCTGCTAGCGGGGGGATTGGAGATACGCAGTATTTT. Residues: CASSLAASGGIGDTQYF.

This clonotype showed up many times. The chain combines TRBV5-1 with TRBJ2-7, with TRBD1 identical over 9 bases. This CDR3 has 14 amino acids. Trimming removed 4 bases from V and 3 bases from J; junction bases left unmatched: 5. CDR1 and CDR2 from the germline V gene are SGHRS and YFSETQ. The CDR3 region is CASSLLTGGYEQYF. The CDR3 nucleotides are TGCGCCAGCAGCCTCCTGACAGGGGGCTACGAGCAGTACTTC. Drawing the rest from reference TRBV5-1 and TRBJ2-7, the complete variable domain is KAGVTQTPRYLIKTRGQQVTLSCSPISGHRSVSWYQQTPGQGLQFLFEYFSETQRNKGNFPGRFSGRQFSNSRSEMNVSTLELGDSALYLCASSLLTGGYEQYFGPGTRLTVT.

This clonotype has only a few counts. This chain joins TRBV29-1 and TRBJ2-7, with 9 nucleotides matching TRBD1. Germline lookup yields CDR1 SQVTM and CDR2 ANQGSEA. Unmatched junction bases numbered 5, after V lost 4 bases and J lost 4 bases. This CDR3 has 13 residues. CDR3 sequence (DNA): TGCAGCGTTGTCGGACAGGGGTTGTACGAGCAGTACTTC. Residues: CSVVGQGLYEQYF.

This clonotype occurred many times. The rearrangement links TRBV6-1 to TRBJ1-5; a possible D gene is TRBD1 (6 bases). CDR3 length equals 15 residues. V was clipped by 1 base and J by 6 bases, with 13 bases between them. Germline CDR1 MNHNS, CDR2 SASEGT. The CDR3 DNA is TGTGCCAGCAGTGAAGAGGGACACCCGATTCAGCCCCAGCATTTT. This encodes CASSEEGHPIQPQHF.

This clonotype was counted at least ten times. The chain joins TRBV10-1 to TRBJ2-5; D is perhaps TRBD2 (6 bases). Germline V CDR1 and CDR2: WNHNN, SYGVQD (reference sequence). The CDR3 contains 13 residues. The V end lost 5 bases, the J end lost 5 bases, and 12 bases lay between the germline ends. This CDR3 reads CASSPRGRETQYF. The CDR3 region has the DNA TGCGCCAGCAGTCCTAGAGGGAGGGAGACCCAGTACTTC.

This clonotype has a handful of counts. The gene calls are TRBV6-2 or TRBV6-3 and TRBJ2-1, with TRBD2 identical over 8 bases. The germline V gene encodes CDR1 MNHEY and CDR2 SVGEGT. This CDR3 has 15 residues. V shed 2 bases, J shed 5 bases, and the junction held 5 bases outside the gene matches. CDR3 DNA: TGTGCCAGCAGTTACACGGGGGGGAGCCACAATGAGCAGTTCTTC. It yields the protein CASSYTGGSHNEQFF.

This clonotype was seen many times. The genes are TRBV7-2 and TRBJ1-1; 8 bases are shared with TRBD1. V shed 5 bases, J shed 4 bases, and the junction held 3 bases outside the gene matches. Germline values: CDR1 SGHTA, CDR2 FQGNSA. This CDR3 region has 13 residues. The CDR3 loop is CASSPDRVTEAFF. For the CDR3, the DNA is TGTGCCAGCAGCCCGGACAGGGTCACTGAAGCTTTCTTT.

The CDR3 is CASSSMGEGETQYF. The CDR3, as DNA: TGTGCCAGCAGCTCAATGGGGGAAGGCGAGACCCAGTACTTC. The V gene is TRBV7-2, the J gene TRBJ2-5; D might be TRBD1 or TRBD2, each matching 5 bases. V was shortened by 4 bases and J by 5 bases, with 14 bases between the two germline ends. In germline, CDR1 is SGHTA, CDR2 FQGNSA. There are 14 residues in the CDR3.

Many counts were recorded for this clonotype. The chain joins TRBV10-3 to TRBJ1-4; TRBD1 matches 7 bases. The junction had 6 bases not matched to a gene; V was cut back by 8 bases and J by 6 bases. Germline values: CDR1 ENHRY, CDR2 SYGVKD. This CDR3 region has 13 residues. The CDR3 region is CAIRQGNDEKLFF. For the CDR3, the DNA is TGTGCCATCCGACAGGGTAACGATGAAAAACTGTTTTTT.

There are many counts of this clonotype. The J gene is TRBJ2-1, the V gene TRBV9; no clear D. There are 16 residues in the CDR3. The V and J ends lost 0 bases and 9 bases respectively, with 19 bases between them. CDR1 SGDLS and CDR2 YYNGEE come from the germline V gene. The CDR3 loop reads CASSVAIYDVDGEQFF. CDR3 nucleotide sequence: TGTGCCAGCAGCGTAGCGATCTACGACGTCGATGGTGAGCAGTTCTTC.

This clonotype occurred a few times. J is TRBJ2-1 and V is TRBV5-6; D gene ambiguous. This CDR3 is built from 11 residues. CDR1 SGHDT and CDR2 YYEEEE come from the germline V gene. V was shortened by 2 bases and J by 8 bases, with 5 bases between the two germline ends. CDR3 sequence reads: CASSFADEQFF. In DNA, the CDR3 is TGTGCCAGCAGCTTCGCCGATGAGCAGTTCTTC.

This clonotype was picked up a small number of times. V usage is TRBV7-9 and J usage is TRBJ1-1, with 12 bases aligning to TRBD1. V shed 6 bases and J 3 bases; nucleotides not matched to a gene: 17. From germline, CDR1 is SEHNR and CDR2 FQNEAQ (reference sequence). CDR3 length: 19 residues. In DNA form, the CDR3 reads TGTGCCAGCAGTCCCAAAGATCCGGGACAGGGGGCTAAGGACACTGAAGCTTTCTTT. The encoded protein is CASSPKDPGQGAKDTEAFF.

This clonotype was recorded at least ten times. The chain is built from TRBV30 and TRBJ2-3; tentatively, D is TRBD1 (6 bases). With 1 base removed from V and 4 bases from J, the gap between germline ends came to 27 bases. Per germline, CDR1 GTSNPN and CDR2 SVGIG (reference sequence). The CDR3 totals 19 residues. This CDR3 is CAWSAGINRDWDGADTQYF. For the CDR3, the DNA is TGTGCCTGGAGTGCAGGGATAAACAGGGATTGGGATGGGGCAGATACGCAGTATTTT.

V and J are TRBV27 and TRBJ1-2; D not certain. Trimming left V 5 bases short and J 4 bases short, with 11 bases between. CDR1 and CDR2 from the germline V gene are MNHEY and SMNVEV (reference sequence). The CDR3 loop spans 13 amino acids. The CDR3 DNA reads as TGTGCCAGCAGTCCTGGGGTCTCCTATGGCTACACCTTC. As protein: CASSPGVSYGYTF.